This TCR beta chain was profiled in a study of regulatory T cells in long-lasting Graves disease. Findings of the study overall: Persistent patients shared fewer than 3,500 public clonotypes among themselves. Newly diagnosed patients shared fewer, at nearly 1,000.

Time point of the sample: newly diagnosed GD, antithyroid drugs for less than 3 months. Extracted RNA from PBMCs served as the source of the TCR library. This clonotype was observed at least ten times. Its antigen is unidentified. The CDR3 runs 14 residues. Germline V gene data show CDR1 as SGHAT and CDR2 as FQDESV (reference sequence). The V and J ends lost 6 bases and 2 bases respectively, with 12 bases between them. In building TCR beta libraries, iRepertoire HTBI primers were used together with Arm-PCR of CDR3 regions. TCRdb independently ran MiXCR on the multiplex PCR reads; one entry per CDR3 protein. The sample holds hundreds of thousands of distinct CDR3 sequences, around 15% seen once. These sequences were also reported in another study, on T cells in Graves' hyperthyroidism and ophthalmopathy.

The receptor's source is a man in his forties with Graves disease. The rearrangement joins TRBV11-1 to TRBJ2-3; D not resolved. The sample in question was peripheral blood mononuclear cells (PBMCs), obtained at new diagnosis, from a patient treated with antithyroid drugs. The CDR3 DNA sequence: TGTGCCAGCAGTACAGAAATTTACACAGATACGCAGTATTTT. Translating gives CASSTEIYTDTQYF.